This T cell receptor beta chain is drawn from a study of cytomegalovirus exposure and HLA in healthy donors. The repertoire was sequenced with immunoSEQ multiplex PCR; TCRdb's copy has only in-frame clones and lacks some. The table records roughly 220,000 clones, just over 90% of them present only once. The donors were part of the validation cohort of 120 subjects. That cohort was separate from the first cohort, which comprised 666 subjects. The sequenced sample consisted of PBMCs. The clonotype originates from a woman aged 18-29 years in good health and CMV-seronegative.

CDR3 coding DNA: TGTGCCAGCAGCGGCAGGGGTACAGCTTTCTTT. Its protein is CASSGRGTAFF. The chain uses TRBV9 and TRBJ1-1; TRBD1 might be the D (6 bases). The V end was cut by 3 bases, the J end by 10 bases, with 10 bases between. This CDR3 comprises 11 residues. Germline loops: CDR1 SGDLS, CDR2 YYNGEE.